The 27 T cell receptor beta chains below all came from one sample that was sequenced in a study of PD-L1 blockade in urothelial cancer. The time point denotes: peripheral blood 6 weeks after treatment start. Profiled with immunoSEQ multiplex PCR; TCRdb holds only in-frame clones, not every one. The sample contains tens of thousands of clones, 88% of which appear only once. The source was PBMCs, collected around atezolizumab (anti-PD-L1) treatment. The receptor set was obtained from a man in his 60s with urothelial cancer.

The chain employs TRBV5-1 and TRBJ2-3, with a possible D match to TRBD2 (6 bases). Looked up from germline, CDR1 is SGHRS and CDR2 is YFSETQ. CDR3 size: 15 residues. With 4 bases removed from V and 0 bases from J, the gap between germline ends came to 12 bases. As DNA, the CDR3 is TGCGCCAGCAGCCCCCGGAGGGCCAGCACAGATACGCAGTATTTT. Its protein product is CASSPRRASTDTQYF. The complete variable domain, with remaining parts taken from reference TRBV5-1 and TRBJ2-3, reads KAGVTQTPRYLIKTRGQQVTLSCSPISGHRSVSWYQQTPGQGLQFLFEYFSETQRNKGNFPGRFSGRQFSNSRSEMNVSTLELGDSALYLCASSPRRASTDTQYFGPGTRLTVL.

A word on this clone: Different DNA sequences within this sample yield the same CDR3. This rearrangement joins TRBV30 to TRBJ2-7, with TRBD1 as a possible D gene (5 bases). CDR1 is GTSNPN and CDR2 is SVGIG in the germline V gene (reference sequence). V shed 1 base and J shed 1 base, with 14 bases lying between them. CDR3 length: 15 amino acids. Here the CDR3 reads CAWSDVGRTSYEQYF. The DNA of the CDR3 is TGTGCCTGGAGTGATGTTGGCAGGACATCCTACGAGCAGTACTTC. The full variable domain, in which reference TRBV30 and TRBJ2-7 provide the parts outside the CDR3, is SQTIHQWPATLVQPVGSPLSLECTVEGTSNPNLYWYRQAAGRGLQLLFYSVGIGQISSEVPQNLSASRPQDRQFILSSKKLLLSDSGFYLCAWSDVGRTSYEQYFGPGTRLTVT.

CDR3: CASSQASLRGRVGHEQFF. CDR3 in DNA: TGTGCCAGCAGCCAAGCTTCTCTTCGGGGGAGGGTGGGCCATGAGCAGTTCTTC. The chain couples TRBV4-2 to TRBJ2-1, with 7 bases aligning to TRBD2. Germline assignment: CDR1 LGHNA and CDR2 YNFKEQ. The CDR3 length is 18 residues. J was trimmed by 8 bases and V by 1 base; bases with no gene match: 17.

This CDR3 is CASSPTGDYGYTF. The CDR3 DNA reads TGTGCCAGCAGCCCTACAGGGGACTATGGCTACACCTTC. This rearrangement joins TRBV7-2 to TRBJ1-2; TRBD1 matches 7 bases. The CDR3 is 13 residues long. V was clipped by 5 bases and J by 3 bases; unmatched bases: 3. Germline CDR1 and CDR2: SGHTA and FQGNSA.

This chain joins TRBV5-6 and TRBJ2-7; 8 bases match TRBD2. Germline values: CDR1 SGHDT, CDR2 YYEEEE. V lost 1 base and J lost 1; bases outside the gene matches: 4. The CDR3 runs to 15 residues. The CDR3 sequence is CASSLWGGGSYEQYF. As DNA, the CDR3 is TGTGCCAGCAGCTTGTGGGGCGGGGGGTCCTACGAGCAGTACTTC.

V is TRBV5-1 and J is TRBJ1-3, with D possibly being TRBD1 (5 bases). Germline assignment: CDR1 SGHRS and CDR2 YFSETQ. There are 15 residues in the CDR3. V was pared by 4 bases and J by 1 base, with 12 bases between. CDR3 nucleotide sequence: TGCGCCAGCAGCCCAGACCCAGGGTCTGGAAACACCATATATTTT. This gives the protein CASSPDPGSGNTIYF.

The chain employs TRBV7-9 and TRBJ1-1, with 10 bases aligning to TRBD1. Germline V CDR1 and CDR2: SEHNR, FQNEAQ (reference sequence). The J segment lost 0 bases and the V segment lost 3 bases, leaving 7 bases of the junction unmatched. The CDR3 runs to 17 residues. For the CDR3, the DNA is TGTGCCAGCAGCTTCGACAGGGGGCGCATCCTGAACACTGAAGCTTTCTTT. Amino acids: CASSFDRGRILNTEAFF.

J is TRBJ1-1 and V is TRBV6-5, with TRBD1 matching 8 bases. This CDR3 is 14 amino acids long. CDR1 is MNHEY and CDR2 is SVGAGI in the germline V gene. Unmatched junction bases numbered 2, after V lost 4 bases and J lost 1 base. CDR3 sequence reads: CASSSDRANTEAFF. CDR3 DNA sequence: TGTGCCAGCAGTTCGGACAGGGCGAACACTGAAGCTTTCTTT.

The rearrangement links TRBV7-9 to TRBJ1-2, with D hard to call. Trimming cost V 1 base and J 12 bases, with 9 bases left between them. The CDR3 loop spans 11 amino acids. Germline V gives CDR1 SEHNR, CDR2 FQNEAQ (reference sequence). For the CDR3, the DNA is TGTGCCAGCAGCTTAGTCACTGGTCACACCTTC. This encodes CASSLVTGHTF.

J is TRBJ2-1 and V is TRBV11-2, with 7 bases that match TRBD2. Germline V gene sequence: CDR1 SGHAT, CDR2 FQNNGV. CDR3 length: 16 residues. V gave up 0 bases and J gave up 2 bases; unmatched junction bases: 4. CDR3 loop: CASSLEAGAPYNEQFF. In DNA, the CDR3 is TGTGCCAGCAGCTTAGAGGCGGGAGCCCCCTACAATGAGCAGTTCTTC.

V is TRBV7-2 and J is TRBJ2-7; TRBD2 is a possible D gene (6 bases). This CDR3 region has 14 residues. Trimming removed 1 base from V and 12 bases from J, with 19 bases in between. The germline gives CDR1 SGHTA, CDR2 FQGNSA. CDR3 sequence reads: CASSLGGVSGGRYF. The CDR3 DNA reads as TGTGCCAGCAGCTTAGGGGGGGTGAGCGGCGGGCGGTACTTC.

This CDR3 reads CASSDSQSVQQFF. CDR3 DNA sequence: TGCGCCAGCAGTGACTCACAGTCGGTGCAGCAGTTCTTC. This chain joins TRBV10-1 and TRBJ2-1, with D unresolved. The germline V gene encodes CDR1 WNHNN and CDR2 SYGVQD (reference sequence). The CDR3 length is 13 residues. With 3 bases removed from V and 11 bases from J, the gap between germline ends came to 14 bases.

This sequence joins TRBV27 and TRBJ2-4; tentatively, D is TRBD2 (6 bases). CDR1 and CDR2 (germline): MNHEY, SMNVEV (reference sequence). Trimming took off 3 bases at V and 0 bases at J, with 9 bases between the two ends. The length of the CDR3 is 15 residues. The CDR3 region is CASSFRGLAKNIQYF. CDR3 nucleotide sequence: TGTGCCAGCAGTTTTCGGGGGTTAGCCAAAAACATTCAGTACTTC.

The CDR3 loop reads CASRHRVGNTEAFF. The CDR3 bases are TGTGCCAGCAGACACCGGGTGGGGAACACTGAAGCTTTCTTT. The chain combines TRBV6-6 with TRBJ1-1; no firm D call. Trimming stripped 6 bases from V and 1 base from J, with 12 bases between. The CDR3 extends over 14 amino acids. In germline, CDR1 is MNHNY, CDR2 SVGAGI (reference sequence).

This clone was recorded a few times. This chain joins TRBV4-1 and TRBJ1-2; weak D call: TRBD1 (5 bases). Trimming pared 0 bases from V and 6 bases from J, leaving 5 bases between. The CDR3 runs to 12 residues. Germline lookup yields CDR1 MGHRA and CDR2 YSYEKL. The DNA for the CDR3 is TGCGCCAGCAGCCAAGAGGGGCATGGCTACACCTTC. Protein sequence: CASSQEGHGYTF.

The CDR3 sequence is CASRRRSGGLAGAYNEQFF. The CDR3 coding sequence is TGTGCCAGTAGGAGGCGGTCGGGAGGACTAGCGGGAGCCTACAATGAGCAGTTCTTC. The chain uses TRBV19 and TRBJ2-1; 13 nucleotides line up with TRBD2. The V segment lost 6 bases and the J segment 2 bases; nucleotides outside the gene matches: 13. Per germline, CDR1 LNHDA and CDR2 SQIVND (reference sequence). This CDR3 region has 19 residues. The entire variable domain, with the rest obtained from reference TRBV19 and TRBJ2-1, is as follows: DGGITQSPKYLFRKEGQNVTLSCEQNLNHDAMYWYRQDPGQGLRLIYYSQIVNDFQKGDIAEGYSVSREKKESFPLTVTSAQKNPTAFYLCASRRRSGGLAGAYNEQFFGPGTRLTVL.

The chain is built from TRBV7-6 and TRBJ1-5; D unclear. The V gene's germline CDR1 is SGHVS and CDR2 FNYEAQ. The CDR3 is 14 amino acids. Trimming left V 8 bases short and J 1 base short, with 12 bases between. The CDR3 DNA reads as TGTGCCAGCGCACCGGGATTAAGCAATCAGCCCCAGCATTTT. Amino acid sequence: CASAPGLSNQPQHF. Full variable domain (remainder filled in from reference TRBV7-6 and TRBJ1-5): GAGVSQSPRYKVTKRGQDVALRCDPISGHVSLYWYRQALGQGPEFLTYFNYEAQQDKSGLPNDRFSAERPEGSISTLTIQRTEQRDSAMYRCASAPGLSNQPQHFGDGTRLSIL.

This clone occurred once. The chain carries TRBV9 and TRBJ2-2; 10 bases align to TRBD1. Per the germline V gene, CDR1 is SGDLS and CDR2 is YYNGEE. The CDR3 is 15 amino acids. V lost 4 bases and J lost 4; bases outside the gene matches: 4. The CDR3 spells CASSPRTGGTGELFF. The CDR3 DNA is TGTGCCAGCAGCCCGCGGACAGGGGGCACCGGGGAGCTGTTTTTT.

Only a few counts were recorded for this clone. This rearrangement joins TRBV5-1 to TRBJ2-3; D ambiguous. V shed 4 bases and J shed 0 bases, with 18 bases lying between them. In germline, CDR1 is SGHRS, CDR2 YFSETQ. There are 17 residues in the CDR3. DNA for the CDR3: TGCGCCAGCAGCCCAGGTTGGCAGATATCTAGCACAGATACGCAGTATTTT. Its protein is CASSPGWQISSTDTQYF. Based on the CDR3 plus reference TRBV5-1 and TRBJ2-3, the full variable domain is KAGVTQTPRYLIKTRGQQVTLSCSPISGHRSVSWYQQTPGQGLQFLFEYFSETQRNKGNFPGRFSGRQFSNSRSEMNVSTLELGDSALYLCASSPGWQISSTDTQYFGPGTRLTVL.

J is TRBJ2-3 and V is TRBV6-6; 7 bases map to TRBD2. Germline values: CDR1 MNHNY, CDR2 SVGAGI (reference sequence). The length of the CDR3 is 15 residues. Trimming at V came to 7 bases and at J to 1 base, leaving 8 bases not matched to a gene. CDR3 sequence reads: CASTRAGMGTDTQYF. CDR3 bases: TGTGCCAGCACCCGAGCGGGGATGGGCACAGATACGCAGTATTTT.

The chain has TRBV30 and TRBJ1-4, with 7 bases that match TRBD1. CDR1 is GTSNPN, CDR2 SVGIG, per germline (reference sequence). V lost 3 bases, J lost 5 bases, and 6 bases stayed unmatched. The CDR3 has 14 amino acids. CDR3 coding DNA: TGTGCCTGGAGGCCGGGACAGACCAATGAAAAACTGTTTTTT. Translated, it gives CAWRPGQTNEKLFF.

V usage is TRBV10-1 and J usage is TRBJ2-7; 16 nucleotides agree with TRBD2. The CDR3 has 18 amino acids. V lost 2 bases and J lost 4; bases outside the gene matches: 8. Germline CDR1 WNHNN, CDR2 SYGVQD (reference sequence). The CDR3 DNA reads TGCGCCAGCAGTGAGCCGGGACTAGCGGGGGGGCGGGTTTACGAGCAGTACTTC. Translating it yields CASSEPGLAGGRVYEQYF.

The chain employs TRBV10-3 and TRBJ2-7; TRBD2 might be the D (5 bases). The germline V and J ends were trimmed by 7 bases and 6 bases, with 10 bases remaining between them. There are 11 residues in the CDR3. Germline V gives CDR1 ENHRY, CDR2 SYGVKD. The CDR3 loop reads CAITLRGEQYF. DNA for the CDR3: TGTGCCATCACCCTCCGGGGCGAGCAGTACTTC.

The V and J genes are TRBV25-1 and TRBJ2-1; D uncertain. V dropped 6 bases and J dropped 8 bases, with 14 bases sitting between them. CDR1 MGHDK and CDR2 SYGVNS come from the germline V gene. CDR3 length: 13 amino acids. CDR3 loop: CASRQNANYEQFF. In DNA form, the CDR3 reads TGTGCCAGCAGACAGAACGCCAACTATGAGCAGTTCTTC.

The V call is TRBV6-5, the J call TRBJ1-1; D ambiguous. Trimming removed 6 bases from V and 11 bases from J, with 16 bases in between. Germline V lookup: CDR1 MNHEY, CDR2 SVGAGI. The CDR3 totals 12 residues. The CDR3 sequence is CASSDYLSPAFF. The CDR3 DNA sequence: TGTGCCAGCAGCGACTACCTCTCACCGGCTTTCTTT.

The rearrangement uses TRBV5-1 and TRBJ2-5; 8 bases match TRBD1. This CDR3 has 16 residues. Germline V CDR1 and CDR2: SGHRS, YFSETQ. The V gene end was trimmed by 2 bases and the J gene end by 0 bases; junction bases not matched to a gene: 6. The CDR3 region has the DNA TGCGCCAGCAGCTTAGGACAGGGCGGGTACCAAGAGACCCAGTACTTC. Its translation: CASSLGQGGYQETQYF.

CDR3 coding DNA: TGTGCCAGCAGTTTGAGGGGACAGGGGGGGAAGCCCCAGCATTTT. It yields the protein CASSLRGQGGKPQHF. The chain carries TRBV28 and TRBJ1-5; TRBD1 matches 11 bases. Germline values: CDR1 MDHEN, CDR2 SYDVKM. The CDR3 runs 15 residues. Trimming at V came to 3 bases and at J to 8 bases, leaving 6 bases not matched to a gene.